This TCR beta chain comes out of a study of blood T cell repertoires in COVID-19 (dated by TCRdb to 2020 to 2022). Regarding the study in general: Collaborator samples came from the United States, Italy and Spain and covered acute and convalescent phases of COVID-19. The prospective study material was composed of cDNA or gDNA derived from T cells, B-cell-depleted T cells, or PBMCs. The dataset comprised deeply sampled blood TCRbeta repertoires from subjects exposed to, actively infected with, or recovered from COVID-19. A freely available public database, intended as a resource for researchers studying the immune response to SARS-CoV-2, is where the repertoires were released. The samples were drawn from the first 160 participants of the ongoing ImmuneRACE study and from 1,254 subjects provided by 6 global collaborators. A de-identified subject ID, COVID-19 status, age in years and sex were almost always included in the sample metadata. Where available, HLA class I and class II types were taken from metadata supplied by the sample provider and were not determined by assay-based typing. Paper-wide results and their limitations: How much clinical and demographic metadata was included differed by source and by participant, and the metadata was provided uncurated.

Participants in the prospective study were aged 18 to 89 years, lived in about two dozen United States geographic areas, and enrolled through a virtual design. In the prospective study, cohorts were assigned on the basis of participant-reported clinical history obtained from a screening survey and a study questionnaire. ImmuneRACE Cohort 3 recovered participants were defined by two consecutive negative NP/OP PCR tests, healthcare professional clearance, or symptom resolution. Each participant in the prospective study had whole blood, serum and a nasopharyngeal or oropharyngeal swab collected by mobile phlebotomists. Additional blood draws and questionnaires over a 2-month period could optionally be provided by prospective study participants. Prospective study blood samples were shipped either frozen or at room temperature before DNA extraction. The CDR3 runs 12 residues from the cysteine to the phenylalanine. Left in the record is the CDR3 DNA by itself, 36 bases read in frame from the first base. V drops 11 bases and J drops 5 bases, leaving 15 bases in between. From a lookup of the germline V gene, CDR1 and CDR2 are MDHEN and SYDVKM.

The immunoSEQ Assay, a bias-controlled multiplex PCR, was used to amplify TCRbeta CDR3 regions from genomic DNA. The paper's data handling went like this. The number of nucleated cells in each sample was estimated by amplification of reference gene primers within the assay. Sequence reads were collapsed and filtered to measure the absolute abundance of every unique TCRbeta CDR3 rearrangement. Productive Simpson clonality was computed per sample as the square root of Simpson's diversity index over productive rearrangements. This immuneACCESS table, as held by TCRdb, lists in-frame sequences with V and J called but not all clones. Of the missing ones, under half trace to an unresolved V gene in checked studies; the others have no known cause. V and J calls and clone size follow that table, whereas D and trimming were derived from the DNA. The sample table contains 350,000 or so clones; only one count was recorded for 92% of them. Jointly, the top ten make up about a fifth of the sample.

This clone was observed a handful of times. It lacks a known antigen. No qualities accompany the bases; no much larger clone lies one base away. The rearranged chain carries TRBV28 and TRBJ1-1; TRBD1 is a weak D gene call, 5 bases matching. The sequenced sample consisted of PBMCs or T cells enriched from blood (not recorded which). This receptor was taken from a woman in her 30s who had recovered from COVID-19. The sequenced DNA: TGTGCCGCAAAGACGGGGGGGACTGAAGCTTTCTTT. This codes for CAAKTGGTEAFF. This CDR3, with the reference TRBV28 and TRBJ1-1 proteins standing in past its ends, gives the full variable domain DVKVTQSSRYLVKRTGEKVFLECVQDMDHENMFWYRQDPGLGLRLIYFSYDVKMKEKGDIPEGYSVSREKKERFSLILESASTNQTSMYLCAAKTGGTEAFFGQGTRLTVV.